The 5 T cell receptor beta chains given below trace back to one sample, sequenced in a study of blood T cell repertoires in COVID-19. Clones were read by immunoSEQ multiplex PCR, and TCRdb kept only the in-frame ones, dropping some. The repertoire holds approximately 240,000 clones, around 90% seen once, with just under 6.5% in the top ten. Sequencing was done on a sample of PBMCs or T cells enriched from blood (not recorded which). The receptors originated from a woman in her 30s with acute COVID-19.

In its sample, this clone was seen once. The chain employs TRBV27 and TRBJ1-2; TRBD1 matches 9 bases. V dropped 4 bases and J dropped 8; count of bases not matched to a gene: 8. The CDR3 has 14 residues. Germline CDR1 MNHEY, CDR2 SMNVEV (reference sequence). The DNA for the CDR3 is TGTGCCAGCAGTTCGATACAGGGGGCGGGGGGCTACACCTTC. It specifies CASSSIQGAGGYTF.

The CDR3 bases are TGTGCCAGCTCACCAAGGACAGGGGATAATGAAAAACTGTTTTTT. It translates to CASSPRTGDNEKLFF. The chain has TRBV18 and TRBJ1-4; 9 bases are a match to TRBD1. In germline, CDR1 is KGHSH, CDR2 LQKENI. This CDR3 has 15 residues. The V and J ends lost 2 bases and 4 bases, in that order; junction bases with no gene match: 2.

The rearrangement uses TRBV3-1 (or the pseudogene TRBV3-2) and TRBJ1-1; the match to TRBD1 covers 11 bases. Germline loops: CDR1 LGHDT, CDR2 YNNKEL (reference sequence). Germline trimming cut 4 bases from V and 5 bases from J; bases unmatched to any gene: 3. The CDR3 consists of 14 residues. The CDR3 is CASSLRDRGTEAFF. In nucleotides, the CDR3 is TGTGCCAGCAGCCTCCGGGACAGGGGGACTGAAGCTTTCTTT.

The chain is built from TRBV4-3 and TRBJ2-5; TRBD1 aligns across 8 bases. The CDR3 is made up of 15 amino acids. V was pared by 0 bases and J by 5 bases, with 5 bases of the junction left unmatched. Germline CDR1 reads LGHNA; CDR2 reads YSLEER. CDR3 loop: CASSQDLRGLETQYF. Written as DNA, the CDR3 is TGCGCCAGCAGCCAAGATCTCAGGGGGCTGGAGACCCAGTACTTC.

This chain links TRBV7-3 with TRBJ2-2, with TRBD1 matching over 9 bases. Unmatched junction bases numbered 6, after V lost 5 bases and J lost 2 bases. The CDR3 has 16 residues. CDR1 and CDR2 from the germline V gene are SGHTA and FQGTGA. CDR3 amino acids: CASSIRTGGNTGELFF. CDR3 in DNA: TGTGCCAGCAGCATAAGAACAGGGGGCAACACCGGGGAGCTGTTTTTT.